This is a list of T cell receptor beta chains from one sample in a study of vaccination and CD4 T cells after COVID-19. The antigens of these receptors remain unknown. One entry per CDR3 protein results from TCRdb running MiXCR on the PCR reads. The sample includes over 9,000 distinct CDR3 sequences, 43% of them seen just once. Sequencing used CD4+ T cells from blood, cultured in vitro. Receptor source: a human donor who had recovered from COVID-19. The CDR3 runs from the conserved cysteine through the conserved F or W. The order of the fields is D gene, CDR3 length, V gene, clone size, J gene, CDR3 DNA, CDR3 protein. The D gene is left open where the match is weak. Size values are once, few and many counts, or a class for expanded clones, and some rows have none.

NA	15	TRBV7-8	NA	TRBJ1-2	TGTGTCAGCAGCTTAGCAACAGGGTGGAACTATGGCTACACCTTC	CVSSLATGWNYGYTF
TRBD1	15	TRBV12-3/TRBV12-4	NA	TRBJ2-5	TGTGCCAGCAGTCCCGGACAGGGGGCTAAGGAGACCCAGTACTTC	CASSPGQGAKETQYF
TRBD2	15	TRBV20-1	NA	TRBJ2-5	TGCAGTGCTAGAGATATCGGGGGGGTTCAAGAGACCCAGTACTTC	CSARDIGGVQETQYF
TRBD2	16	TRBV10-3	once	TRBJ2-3	TGTGCCATCAGTGAGTCCCTAGCGGGGTACACAGATACGCAGTATTTT	CAISESLAGYTDTQYF
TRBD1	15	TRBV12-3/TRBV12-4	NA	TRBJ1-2	TGTGCCAGCAGTTTAGCCAACAGGGGTAACTATGGCTACACCTTC	CASSLANRGNYGYTF
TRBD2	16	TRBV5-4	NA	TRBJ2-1	TGTGCCAGCAGCTTGTTAGTTATGGGGGGGGACAATGAGCAGTTCTTC	CASSLLVMGGDNEQFF
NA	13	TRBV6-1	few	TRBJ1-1	TGTGCCAGCCCGGGGACGGTGAACACTGAAGCTTTCTTT	CASPGTVNTEAFF
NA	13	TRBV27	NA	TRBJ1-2	TGTGCCAGCAGTTTTGGACAGACCTATGGCTACACCTTC	CASSFGQTYGYTF
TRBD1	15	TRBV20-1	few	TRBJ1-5	TGCAGTGCTACCCCCGGACAGGGAGGCAATCAGCCCCAGCATTTT	CSATPGQGGNQPQHF
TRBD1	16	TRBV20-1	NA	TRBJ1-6	TGCAGTGCTAGAGGACAGGGGTTTTATGAGAATTCACCCCTCCACTTT	CSARGQGFYENSPLHF
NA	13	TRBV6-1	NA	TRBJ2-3	TGTGCCAGCAGTGAAAACACGCTGAGTACGCAGTATTTT	CASSENTLSTQYF
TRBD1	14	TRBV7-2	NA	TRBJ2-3	TGTGCCAGCAGCAGGGGACAGGGGGCCGGGGGGCAGTATTTT	CASSRGQGAGGQYF
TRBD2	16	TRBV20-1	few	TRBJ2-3	TGCAGTGCTAGAACCCTAGCGGGTGCTAGCACAGATACGCAGTATTTT	CSARTLAGASTDTQYF
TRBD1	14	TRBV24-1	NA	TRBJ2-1	TGTGCCAGCAGCCGGTGGACAGGGGACAATGAGCAGTTCTTC	CASSRWTGDNEQFF
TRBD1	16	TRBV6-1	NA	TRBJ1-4	TGTGCCAGCAGCCCCACAGGGGGATCAACTAATGAAAAACTGTTTTTT	CASSPTGGSTNEKLFF
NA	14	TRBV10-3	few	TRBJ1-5	TGTGCCATCAGTGGCCGGGGGGGCGAGCAGCCCCAGCATTTT	CAISGRGGEQPQHF
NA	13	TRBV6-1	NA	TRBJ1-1	TGTGCCAGCGGGGCGATTTTGAACACTGAAGCTTTCTTT	CASGAILNTEAFF
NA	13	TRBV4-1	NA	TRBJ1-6	TGCGCCAGCAGCCAAGAGTTTAATTCACCCCTCCACTTT	CASSQEFNSPLHF
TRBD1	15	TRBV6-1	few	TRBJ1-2	TGTGCCAGCACCAAAGTGGGAGGACAGGTCTATGGCTACACCTTC	CASTKVGGQVYGYTF
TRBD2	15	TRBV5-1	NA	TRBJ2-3	TGCGCCAGCAGCTTTAGCGGGGGAAGCACAGATACGCAGTATTTT	CASSFSGGSTDTQYF
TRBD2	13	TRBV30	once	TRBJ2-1	TGTGCCGCGACTAGCGGGGGATACAATGAGCAGTTCTTC	CAATSGGYNEQFF
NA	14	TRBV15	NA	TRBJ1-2	TGTGCCACCAGCAGGGACGCCTTTGGCTATGGCTACACCTTC	CATSRDAFGYGYTF
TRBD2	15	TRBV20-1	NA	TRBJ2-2	TGCAGTGCTGGGACTAGCGGCGCGAACACCGGGGAGCTGTTTTTT	CSAGTSGANTGELFF
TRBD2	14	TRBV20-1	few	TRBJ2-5	TGCAGTGCTAGTAGGACTAGCGGGGTTGAGACCCAGTACTTC	CSASRTSGVETQYF
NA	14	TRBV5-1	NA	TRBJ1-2	TGCGCCAGCTCTGCGGGGCCTAGTAACTATGGCTACACCTTC	CASSAGPSNYGYTF
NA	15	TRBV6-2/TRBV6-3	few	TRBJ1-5	TGTGCCAGCACCAAAGGACAGCCTTTTAATCAGCCCCAGCATTTT	CASTKGQPFNQPQHF
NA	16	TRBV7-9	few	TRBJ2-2	TGTGCCAGCAGCTGGAAGAGGGGGGTCGGCACCGGGGAGCTGTTTTTT	CASSWKRGVGTGELFF
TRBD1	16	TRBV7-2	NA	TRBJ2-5	TGTGCCAGCAGCCCACTCGGTACAGGGGGCCGAGAGACCCAGTACTTC	CASSPLGTGGRETQYF
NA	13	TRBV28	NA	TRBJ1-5	TGTGCCAGCAGTTCTACAGTCCTAGTGTCCCAGCATTTT	CASSSTVLVSQHF
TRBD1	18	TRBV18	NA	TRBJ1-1	TGTGCCAGCTCACCACGGACCTTGACTGGACAGGGGAACACTGAAGCTTTCTTT	CASSPRTLTGQGNTEAFF
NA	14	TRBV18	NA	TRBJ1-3	TGTGCCAGCTCACCTGGGGGAATCAGGGACACCATATATTTT	CASSPGGIRDTIYF
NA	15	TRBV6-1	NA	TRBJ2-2	TGTGCCAGCAGTAGACAGGATAAGAACACCGGGGAGCTGTTTTTT	CASSRQDKNTGELFF
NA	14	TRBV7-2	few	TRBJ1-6	TGTGCCAGCAGCTTTAGGGACCTTAGTTCACCCCTCCACTTT	CASSFRDLSSPLHF
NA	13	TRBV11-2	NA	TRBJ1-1	TGTGCCAGCAGCTTCGAGCGGGGAACTGAAGCTTTCTTT	CASSFERGTEAFF
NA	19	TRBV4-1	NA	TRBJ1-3	TGCGCCAGCAGCCAAGTTATCTTTCCTAGAGGGGGTCCTGGAAACACCATATATTTT	CASSQVIFPRGGPGNTIYF
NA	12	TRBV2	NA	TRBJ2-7	TGTGCCAGCACCAGAAACTCCTACGAGCAGTACTTC	CASTRNSYEQYF
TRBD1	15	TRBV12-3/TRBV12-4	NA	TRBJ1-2	TGTGCCAGCAGCTGGACAGGGGACGCAAACTATGGCTACACCTTC	CASSWTGDANYGYTF
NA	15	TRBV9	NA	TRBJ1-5	TGTGCCAGCAGCGTAGATTCAGGAAACTATCAGCCCCAGCATTTT	CASSVDSGNYQPQHF
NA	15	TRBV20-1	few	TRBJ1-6	TGCAGTGCGAGTCTCAACAGCGAGTCTAATTCACCCCTCCACTTT	CSASLNSESNSPLHF
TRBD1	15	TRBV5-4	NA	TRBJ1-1	TGTGCCAGCAGCCTGAGGGACAGAGAGAACACTGAAGCTTTCTTT	CASSLRDRENTEAFF
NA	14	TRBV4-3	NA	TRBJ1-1	TGCGCCAGCAGCCCACTTTCAGGGGACACTGAAGCTTTCTTT	CASSPLSGDTEAFF
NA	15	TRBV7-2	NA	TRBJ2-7	TGTGCCAGCAGCTTAGATGGGTTGGCAGTTAGAGAGCAGTACTTC	CASSLDGLAVREQYF
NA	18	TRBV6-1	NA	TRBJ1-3	TGTGCCAGCAGCGGGACTATCCCTTCCTCATTCTCTGGAAACACCATATATTTT	CASSGTIPSSFSGNTIYF
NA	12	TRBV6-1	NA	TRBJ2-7	TGCGCCAGCAAAGGGCGGGGCTACGAGCAGTACTTC	CASKGRGYEQYF
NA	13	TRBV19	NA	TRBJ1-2	TGTGCCAGTAGCGCCGGGACTCCCCGTCGCTACACCTTC	CASSAGTPRRYTF